These T cell receptor beta chains were read from a single sample in a study of beta chain features in type 1 diabetes. Here immunoSEQ multiplex PCR was the method, and the copy in TCRdb shows in-frame clones only, minus some. This table has around 250,000 clones, approximately 15% appearing once. The sample consisted of naive CD4+ T cells from blood. The receptors shown here come from a man aged 30 to 39 with type 1 diabetes. Each CDR3 is given with its conserved first and last residue. Each record gives: CDR3 protein, CDR3 DNA, V gene, D gene, J gene, clone size. A D gene is named only where the DNA matches it firmly. Size is stated for part of the rows, as once, few or many counts, or as a class when the clone is expanded.

cdr3_aa: CALFGAEDEQYF
cdr3_nt: TGCGCCCTATTTGGTGCGGAAGACGAGCAGTACTTC
v_call: TRBV10-2
d_call: NA
j_call: TRBJ2-7
clone_size: few

cdr3_aa: CASSQGQGIHGYTF
cdr3_nt: TGCGCCAGCAGCCAGGGACAGGGTATACATGGCTACACCTTC
v_call: TRBV5-1
d_call: TRBD1
j_call: TRBJ1-2
clone_size: few

cdr3_aa: CSAAIAGEGNEQFF
cdr3_nt: TGCAGCGCCGCCATAGCAGGGGAAGGGAATGAGCAGTTCTTC
v_call: TRBV29-1
d_call: NA
j_call: TRBJ2-1
clone_size: NA

cdr3_aa: CASSSRQGVGEKLFF
cdr3_nt: TGTGCCAGCAGCTCTCGACAGGGGGTGGGGGAAAAACTGTTTTTT
v_call: TRBV5-4
d_call: TRBD1
j_call: TRBJ1-4
clone_size: few

cdr3_aa: CASSLRQGNSPLHF
cdr3_nt: TGTGCCAGCAGTTTACGACAGGGTAATTCACCCCTCCACTTT
v_call: TRBV27
d_call: TRBD1
j_call: TRBJ1-6
clone_size: NA

cdr3_aa: CASSQAAQEPYEQYF
cdr3_nt: TGTGCCAGCAGCCAAGCAGCACAGGAACCCTACGAGCAGTACTTC
v_call: TRBV4-2
d_call: NA
j_call: TRBJ2-7
clone_size: NA

cdr3_aa: CASSQEERVTYNEQFF
cdr3_nt: TGTGCCAGCAGCCAAGAAGAGAGGGTAACCTACAATGAGCAGTTCTTC
v_call: TRBV4-2
d_call: NA
j_call: TRBJ2-1
clone_size: NA

cdr3_aa: CASSLAGGQGEAFF
cdr3_nt: TGTGCCAGCAGCTTAGCGGGGGGGCAGGGAGAAGCTTTCTTT
v_call: TRBV7-2
d_call: NA
j_call: TRBJ1-1
clone_size: few

cdr3_aa: CASSLGAGPSYEQYF
cdr3_nt: TGTGCCAGCAGCTTGGGCGCGGGGCCGTCCTACGAGCAGTACTTC
v_call: TRBV5-6
d_call: NA
j_call: TRBJ2-7
clone_size: few

cdr3_aa: CASSPDRVSYNEQFF
cdr3_nt: TGTGCCAGCAGCCCGGACAGGGTATCCTACAATGAGCAGTTCTTC
v_call: TRBV7-9
d_call: TRBD1
j_call: TRBJ2-1
clone_size: NA

cdr3_aa: CASSYLATQGEQFF
cdr3_nt: TGTGCCAGCAGTTATTTGGCTACCCAGGGAGAGCAGTTCTTC
v_call: TRBV6-5
d_call: NA
j_call: TRBJ2-1
clone_size: NA

cdr3_aa: CASRKTEGLASYEQYF
cdr3_nt: TGTGCAAGTCGGAAGACTGAGGGACTAGCATCCTACGAGCAGTACTTC
v_call: TRBV12-2
d_call: NA
j_call: TRBJ2-7
clone_size: NA

cdr3_aa: CASIRLAGEGGEQFF
cdr3_nt: TGTGCCAGCATTAGACTAGCGGGAGAGGGAGGTGAGCAGTTCTTC
v_call: TRBV6-1
d_call: TRBD2
j_call: TRBJ2-1
clone_size: few

cdr3_aa: CASSLEGYPYNSPLHF
cdr3_nt: TGTGCCAGCAGCTTAGAGGGGTATCCCTATAATTCACCCCTCCACTTT
v_call: TRBV7-9
d_call: NA
j_call: TRBJ1-6
clone_size: few

cdr3_aa: CASSQDRSADTQYF
cdr3_nt: TGTGCCAGCAGCCAAGATCGCAGTGCAGATACGCAGTATTTT
v_call: TRBV14
d_call: NA
j_call: TRBJ2-3
clone_size: few

cdr3_aa: CASNLQGGTAFF
cdr3_nt: TGTGCCAGCAACCTACAGGGAGGGACAGCTTTCTTT
v_call: TRBV2
d_call: NA
j_call: TRBJ1-1
clone_size: NA

cdr3_aa: CASSPIPGTDTEAFF
cdr3_nt: TGTGCCAGCTCACCAATACCCGGGACAGACACTGAAGCTTTCTTT
v_call: TRBV18
d_call: TRBD1
j_call: TRBJ1-1
clone_size: few

cdr3_aa: CASSQATRTGVGQPQHF
cdr3_nt: TGCGCCAGCAGCCAAGCAACCCGCACAGGGGTTGGTCAGCCCCAGCATTTT
v_call: TRBV4-1
d_call: TRBD1
j_call: TRBJ1-5
clone_size: few

cdr3_aa: CASSRGGWNEQYF
cdr3_nt: TGTGCCAGCAGCCGGGGGGGGTGGAACGAGCAGTACTTC
v_call: TRBV9
d_call: TRBD2
j_call: TRBJ2-7
clone_size: NA

cdr3_aa: CASSLTSWYGNEQFF
cdr3_nt: TGCGCCAGCAGCTTGACTAGCTGGTACGGCAATGAGCAGTTCTTC
v_call: TRBV5-1
d_call: NA
j_call: TRBJ2-1
clone_size: NA

cdr3_aa: CAISEQGDTGELFF
cdr3_nt: TGTGCCATCAGTGAACAGGGTGACACCGGGGAGCTGTTTTTT
v_call: TRBV10-3
d_call: NA
j_call: TRBJ2-2
clone_size: NA

cdr3_aa: CASSPAGGANGNTIYF
cdr3_nt: TGTGCCAGCAGCCCGGCGGGGGGCGCGAATGGAAACACCATATATTTT
v_call: TRBV9
d_call: NA
j_call: TRBJ1-3
clone_size: NA

cdr3_aa: CASSVRGQGAGLSPLHF
cdr3_nt: TGTGCCAGCAGTGTTAGGGGACAGGGGGCTGGGTTATCACCCCTCCACTTT
v_call: TRBV6-1
d_call: TRBD1
j_call: TRBJ1-6
clone_size: NA

cdr3_aa: CASSPFGQHNEQFF
cdr3_nt: TGCGCCAGCAGCCCTTTTGGACAGCACAATGAGCAGTTCTTC
v_call: TRBV5-1
d_call: NA
j_call: TRBJ2-1
clone_size: few

cdr3_aa: CASSANRGAAKNIQYF
cdr3_nt: TGTGCCAGTAGCGCCAACAGGGGAGCAGCCAAAAACATTCAGTACTTC
v_call: TRBV19
d_call: TRBD1
j_call: TRBJ2-4
clone_size: NA

cdr3_aa: CASSDRGRVWETQYF
cdr3_nt: TGTGCCAGCAGTGACCGGGGTAGGGTTTGGGAGACCCAGTACTTC
v_call: TRBV25-1
d_call: NA
j_call: TRBJ2-5
clone_size: NA

cdr3_aa: CASSFASGREETQYF
cdr3_nt: TGTGCCAGCAGCTTCGCTAGCGGGAGGGAAGAGACCCAGTACTTC
v_call: TRBV7-2
d_call: TRBD2
j_call: TRBJ2-5
clone_size: few

cdr3_aa: CASSLAYTTGNTIYF
cdr3_nt: TGTGCCAGCAGCTTAGCGTACACGACTGGAAACACCATATATTTT
v_call: TRBV7-9
d_call: NA
j_call: TRBJ1-3
clone_size: few

cdr3_aa: CASSSQEGTDTQYF
cdr3_nt: TGTGCCAGCAGCTCCCAGGAGGGCACAGATACGCAGTATTTT
v_call: TRBV7-6
d_call: NA
j_call: TRBJ2-3
clone_size: few

cdr3_aa: CASSSSVAADTQYF
cdr3_nt: NA
v_call: TRBV6-5
d_call: NA
j_call: TRBJ2-3
clone_size: NA

cdr3_aa: CASSITGTSSNQPQHF
cdr3_nt: TGTGCCAGTAGTATAACAGGGACGTCTAGCAATCAGCCCCAGCATTTT
v_call: TRBV19
d_call: NA
j_call: TRBJ1-5
clone_size: NA

cdr3_aa: CASSPPSGTLSYEQYF
cdr3_nt: TGTGCCAGCTCACCCCCTAGCGGGACCCTTTCCTACGAGCAGTACTTC
v_call: TRBV18
d_call: TRBD2
j_call: TRBJ2-7
clone_size: NA

cdr3_aa: CSVENNRGGYTF
cdr3_nt: TGCAGCGTTGAAAATAACAGAGGGGGCTACACCTTC
v_call: TRBV29-1
d_call: NA
j_call: TRBJ1-2
clone_size: NA

cdr3_aa: CSAAGVPANEQFF
cdr3_nt: TGCAGCGCCGCAGGGGTACCCGCCAATGAGCAGTTCTTC
v_call: TRBV29-1
d_call: NA
j_call: TRBJ2-1
clone_size: NA

cdr3_aa: CASSPGQGLDEKLFF
cdr3_nt: TGTGCCAGCAGCCCTGGACAGGGTTTAGATGAAAAACTGTTTTTT
v_call: TRBV7-9
d_call: TRBD1
j_call: TRBJ1-4
clone_size: NA

cdr3_aa: CSVGTGFNYGYTF
cdr3_nt: TGCAGCGTTGGGACAGGCTTTAACTATGGCTACACCTTC
v_call: TRBV29-1
d_call: TRBD1
j_call: TRBJ1-2
clone_size: few

cdr3_aa: CASSRQGVNTEAFF
cdr3_nt: TGCGCCAGCAGCCGTCAGGGTGTAAACACTGAAGCTTTCTTT
v_call: TRBV5-1
d_call: NA
j_call: TRBJ1-1
clone_size: NA

cdr3_aa: CASSLDGVAKNIQYF
cdr3_nt: TGCGCCAGCAGCTTGGACGGGGTGGCCAAAAACATTCAGTACTTC
v_call: TRBV5-1
d_call: NA
j_call: TRBJ2-4
clone_size: NA